The clone carrying this T cell receptor beta chain has just one count. Antigen unknown. Trimming took off 2 bases at V and 0 bases at J, with 11 bases between the two ends. Per germline, CDR1 SGHNT and CDR2 YYREEE (reference sequence). This CDR3 is built from 15 residues. The table came from immunoSEQ multiplex PCR; TCRdb's copy has only in-frame clones and leaves some out. Counted here are under 110,000 clones, just over 90% occurring once; the ten biggest clones make up approximately 1.3%. These data are taken from a study of T cell responses to AZD1222 COVID-19 vaccine. Study results and limitations: Within unmutated variant regions lay the reported targets of nearly half of spike-specific TCRs. The peak T cell response came first, and repertoires were sampled only after it. Just 6 or 7 AZD1222 recipients were seropositive at baseline. White British donors predominated, females outnumbered males, and clonal diversity was possibly underestimated.

The rearrangement links TRBV5-4 to TRBJ1-1; no reliable D call. The source of this sequence is an adult in good health. This specimen was peripheral blood, taken on day 0 of AZD1222 vaccination. CDR3 DNA sequence: TGTGCCAGCAGCTTCGTAACAACCATGAACACTGAAGCTTTCTTT. This codes for CASSFVTTMNTEAFF.